A selection of T cell receptor beta chains follows, all from one sample in a study of CD8 T cells in Susac syndrome. TCRdb independently ran MiXCR on the immunoSEQ multiplex PCR reads; one entry per CDR3 protein. Of about 190,000 distinct CDR3 sequences in the sample, 95% were seen once. Sequenced: CD8+ T cells from PBMCs. The receptors originated from a human donor with Susac syndrome. The CDR3 runs from the conserved cysteine through the conserved F or W. A D gene is named only where the DNA matches it firmly. Not all rows give a size; the values are once, few, many and, for expanded clones, a class.

j_call v_call clone_size d_call cdr3_aa cdr3_nt
TRBJ1-1 TRBV19 . . CASSYQLATEAFF TGTGCCAGTAGTTATCAGTTGGCCACTGAAGCTTTCTTT
TRBJ2-5 TRBV5-1 few . CASSGETQYF TGTGCCAGCAGTGGAGAGACCCAGTACTTC
TRBJ2-3 TRBV29-1 . . CSVWGQGNGWADTQYF TGCAGCGTCTGGGGGCAGGGAAACGGGTGGGCAGATACGCAGTATTTT
TRBJ2-7 TRBV5-6 . . CASSSPGHRFEQYF TGTGCCAGCAGTTCCCCGGGACATAGGTTCGAGCAGTACTTC
TRBJ2-3 TRBV6-5 . TRBD1 CASSSDRGPDTQYF TGTGCCAGCAGTTCGGACAGGGGACCAGATACGCAGTATTTT
TRBJ1-6 TRBV3-1 . TRBD1 CASSHGTGGNSPLHF TGTGCCAGCAGCCATGGGACAGGGGGTAATTCACCCCTCCACTTT
TRBJ1-1 TRBV5-1 . TRBD1 CASSLTNQPGQENTEAFF TGCGCCAGCAGCTTGACCAACCAACCTGGACAGGAAAACACTGAAGCTTTCTTT
TRBJ2-5 TRBV2 . . CASSEGHPGETQYF TGTGCCAGCAGTGAGGGCCACCCAGGGGAGACCCAGTACTTC
TRBJ1-1 TRBV6-5 . . CASSYAGEIPEAFF TGTGCCAGCAGTTACGCAGGGGAAATCCCTGAAGCTTTCTTT
TRBJ1-5 TRBV12-3/TRBV12-4 . . CASSYDSYSNQPQHF TGTGCCAGCAGTTACGACAGTTATAGCAATCAGCCCCAGCATTTT
TRBJ2-3 TRBV7-3 . . CASSLRFQEGTQYF TGTGCCAGCAGCTTAAGATTCCAGGAGGGTACGCAGTATTTT